The 27 T cell receptor beta chains reported below all come from one sample, sequenced in a study of CXCR3-negative and CXCR3-positive naive CD8 T cells (dated by TCRdb to the late 2010s). The listed sequencing device is NextSeq 550. The Human TCR Profiling Kit (MiLaboratory) was used to make UMI-labeled 5' RACE TRB cDNA libraries. TCRdb reprocessed the reads, reporting each CDR3 protein sequence once and no DNA. The sample's records list 100,000 to 150,000 distinct CDR3 sequences. The ten largest clones take up 0.45% to 0.6% of the sample. The sample taken for sequencing was naive CXCR3- CD8+ T cells from blood. The cell subset or site label on this specimen signifies: CD45RO-CCR7+CD27+CD95- naive CD8+ T cells lacking CXCR3 (TNR3-). These receptors all come from a human donor in good health. Some clones in this sample may be carry-over from other donors' samples.

This rearrangement joins TRBV5-1 to TRBJ2-3. The CDR3 totals 15 residues. Germline CDR1 is SGHRS and CDR2 is YFSETQ. CDR3 sequence: CASSASRKVADTQYF. Filled out from reference TRBV5-1 and TRBJ2-3, the complete variable domain reads KAGVTQTPRYLIKTRGQQVTLSCSPISGHRSVSWYQQTPGQGLQFLFEYFSETQRNKGNFPGRFSGRQFSNSRSEMNVSTLELGDSALYLCASSASRKVADTQYFGPGTRLTVL.

The chain's CDR3 is CASSLGQGNFPQPQHF. This rearrangement joins TRBV6-2 or TRBV6-3 to TRBJ1-5; TCRdb gives TRBD1 as the D gene, but with no DNA this cannot be confirmed. This CDR3 has 16 amino acids. Germline V gives CDR1 MNHEY, CDR2 SVGEGT.

The V call is TRBV18, the J call TRBJ1-1; the TCRdb D gene call, TRBD1, has no DNA to confirm it. Germline values: CDR1 KGHSH, CDR2 LQKENI. This CDR3 is 16 amino acids long. CDR3 residues: CASSPAGASASTEAFF.

V usage is TRBV24-1 and J usage is TRBJ2-1; as DNA is missing, the TRBD1 call by TCRdb cannot be tested. The CDR3 is 12 residues long. Looked up from germline, CDR1 is KGHDR and CDR2 is SFDVKD. The chain's CDR3 is CATSAGFNEQFF.

This CDR3 is CASSPGLALETQYF. This chain uses TRBV6-5 with TRBJ2-5; TCRdb outputs TRBD2, but without DNA this stays unchecked. Germline CDR1 MNHEY, CDR2 SVGAGI. CDR3 length: 14 residues.

CDR3 sequence: CASSFGDTQYF. The chain uses TRBV12-3 or TRBV12-4 and TRBJ2-3. The CDR3 spans 11 residues.

V usage is TRBV12-3 or TRBV12-4 and J usage is TRBJ2-5; checking the TCRdb D call of TRBD2 is not possible without DNA. The CDR3 sequence is 16 residues long. CDR3 in amino acids: CASSPGLAGVGETQYF.

The V call is TRBV7-6, the J call TRBJ2-1; the TRBD2 assignment by TCRdb is unverifiable without DNA. This CDR3 is built from 15 residues. CDR1 and CDR2 (germline): SGHVS, FNYEAQ. The CDR3 loop is CASSLSRLEWNEQFF.

The chain uses TRBV29-1 and TRBJ1-1; TCRdb picks TRBD1, but there is no DNA to check that call. The CDR3 spans 12 residues. The germline gives CDR1 SQVTM, CDR2 ANQGSEA. This CDR3 is CSVEYRGLEAFF.

The chain is built from TRBV15 and TRBJ1-6; no DNA is available, so the TRBD1 call from TCRdb remains unchecked. CDR3 length equals 15 residues. Germline CDR1 is LNHNV and CDR2 is YYDKDF (reference sequence). CDR3 residues: CATSRDRTKNSPLHF. Full variable domain (missing parts from reference TRBV15 and TRBJ1-6): DAMVIQNPRYQVTQFGKPVTLSCSQTLNHNVMYWYQQKSSQAPKLLFHYYDKDFNNEADTPDNFQSRRPNTSFCFLDIRSPGLGDTAMYLCATSRDRTKNSPLHFGNGTRLTVT.

This rearrangement joins TRBV5-6 to TRBJ2-5; there is no DNA to check the TCRdb D call of TRBD2. Per germline, CDR1 SGHDT and CDR2 YYEEEE. This CDR3 spans 11 amino acids. The CDR3 sequence is CASSLRGGQYF.

The chain has TRBV5-1 and TRBJ2-1; TCRdb designates TRBD1, a call that cannot be tested without DNA. In germline, CDR1 is SGHRS, CDR2 YFSETQ. CDR3 size: 13 residues. This CDR3 reads CASSPGGTNEQFF. Variable domain in full (rest from reference TRBV5-1 and TRBJ2-1): KAGVTQTPRYLIKTRGQQVTLSCSPISGHRSVSWYQQTPGQGLQFLFEYFSETQRNKGNFPGRFSGRQFSNSRSEMNVSTLELGDSALYLCASSPGGTNEQFFGPGTRLTVL.

V and J are TRBV29-1 and TRBJ1-2. Germline V gene lookup returns CDR1 SQVTM and CDR2 ANQGSEA. The CDR3 extends over 11 amino acids. Here the CDR3 reads CSAQTNYGYTF.

The CDR3 protein is CASSQGAPSTQYF. J is TRBJ2-3 and V is TRBV3-1. Germline CDR1 LGHDT, CDR2 YNNKEL (reference sequence). CDR3 size: 13 residues.

The chain is built from TRBV7-9 and TRBJ2-1; there is no DNA to check the TCRdb D call of TRBD1. Germline assignment: CDR1 SEHNR and CDR2 FQNEAQ (reference sequence). The CDR3 covers 14 residues. Here the CDR3 reads CAGNMQGLNNEQFF.

This chain connects TRBV7-9 to TRBJ1-6; the TCRdb call, TRBD1, lacks DNA for checking. Germline V gene lookup returns CDR1 SEHNR and CDR2 FQNEAQ (reference sequence). The length of the CDR3 is 14 residues. This chain's CDR3 is CASSSGTGPPPLHF.

The chain recombines TRBV29-1 with TRBJ1-1. Germline lookup yields CDR1 SQVTM and CDR2 ANQGSEA. The CDR3 runs to 15 residues. This CDR3 reads CSVRGTHKGDTEAFF.

The V and J genes are TRBV7-2 and TRBJ2-7. The germline CDR1 and CDR2 sequences are SGHTA and FQGNSA. The CDR3 consists of 15 residues. CDR3 amino acids: CASSSNRLHAYEQYF.

The chain combines TRBV7-9 with TRBJ2-2; TCRdb proposes TRBD2, but this gene call is untestable without DNA. Per the germline V gene, CDR1 is SEHNR and CDR2 is FQNEAQ (reference sequence). The CDR3 is 17 amino acids. The CDR3 protein is CASSWREEVSSAGELFF.

The chain couples TRBV29-1 to TRBJ1-2. The germline V gene has CDR1 SQVTM and CDR2 ANQGSEA. This CDR3 has 12 amino acids. CDR3 sequence: CSVVGNLGGYTF.

The chain couples TRBV19 to TRBJ2-7; absent DNA, TCRdb's TRBD1 call cannot be checked. CDR1 is LNHDA and CDR2 is SQIVND in the germline V gene (reference sequence). There are 16 residues in the CDR3. CDR3 sequence reads: CASSPRGTDSSYEQYF.

The CDR3: CASSFPLAGTTDTQYF. This sequence joins TRBV7-9 and TRBJ2-3; TCRdb's D call, TRBD2, is unchecked because there is no DNA. The CDR3 sequence is 16 residues long. Germline V gene data show CDR1 as SEHNR and CDR2 as FQNEAQ (reference sequence).

The rearrangement links TRBV7-8 to TRBJ2-5; the D call of TRBD2 rests on TCRdb alone, since no DNA is present to check it. This CDR3 is built from 14 residues. Germline V CDR1 and CDR2: SGHVS, FQNEAQ. CDR3: CASSPRAYQETQYF.

The rearrangement uses TRBV27 and TRBJ2-7; TCRdb names TRBD1, which stays unverified in the absence of DNA. The CDR3 is made up of 14 amino acids. Germline CDR1 MNHEY, CDR2 SMNVEV (reference sequence). The CDR3: CASSTGQRPWEQYF.

V and J are TRBV6-2 or TRBV6-3 and TRBJ2-5; checking the TCRdb D call of TRBD2 is not possible without DNA. The V gene's germline CDR1 is MNHEY and CDR2 SVGEGT. The CDR3 runs to 14 residues. The CDR3 is CASRGQLGAETQYF.

The chain links TRBV6-6 to TRBJ1-1. The CDR3 sequence is 13 residues long. Germline lookup yields CDR1 MNHNY and CDR2 SVGAGI (reference sequence). Here the CDR3 reads CASSDGENTEAFF.

The chain has TRBV28 and TRBJ2-1; TCRdb names TRBD2, which stays unverified in the absence of DNA. Germline V gene data show CDR1 as MDHEN and CDR2 as SYDVKM. The CDR3 totals 14 residues. CDR3 residues: CASNLGLADNEQFF. The whole variable domain, remainder taken from reference TRBV28 and TRBJ2-1, is DVKVTQSSRYLVKRTGEKVFLECVQDMDHENMFWYRQDPGLGLRLIYFSYDVKMKEKGDIPEGYSVSREKKERFSLILESASTNQTSMYLCASNLGLADNEQFFGPGTRLTVL.